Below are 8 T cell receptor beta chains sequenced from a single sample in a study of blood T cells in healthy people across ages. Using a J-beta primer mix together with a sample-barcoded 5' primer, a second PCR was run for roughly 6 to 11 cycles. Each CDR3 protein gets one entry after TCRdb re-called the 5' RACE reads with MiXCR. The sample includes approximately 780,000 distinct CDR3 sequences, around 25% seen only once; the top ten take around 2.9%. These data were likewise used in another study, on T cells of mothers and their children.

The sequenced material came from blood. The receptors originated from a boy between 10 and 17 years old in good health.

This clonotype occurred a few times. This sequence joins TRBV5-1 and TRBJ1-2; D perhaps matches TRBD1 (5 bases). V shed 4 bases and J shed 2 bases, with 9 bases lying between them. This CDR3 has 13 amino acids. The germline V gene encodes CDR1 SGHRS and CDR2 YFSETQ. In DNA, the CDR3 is TGCGCCAGCAGCATACAGGAGAACTATGGCTACACCTTC. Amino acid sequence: CASSIQENYGYTF.

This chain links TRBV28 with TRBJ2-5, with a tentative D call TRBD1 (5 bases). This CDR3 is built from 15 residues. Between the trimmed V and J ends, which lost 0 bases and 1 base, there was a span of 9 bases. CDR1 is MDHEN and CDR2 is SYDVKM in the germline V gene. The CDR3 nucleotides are TGTGCCAGCAGTTTATGGGGGCAGGGCCAAGAGACCCAGTACTTC. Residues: CASSLWGQGQETQYF.

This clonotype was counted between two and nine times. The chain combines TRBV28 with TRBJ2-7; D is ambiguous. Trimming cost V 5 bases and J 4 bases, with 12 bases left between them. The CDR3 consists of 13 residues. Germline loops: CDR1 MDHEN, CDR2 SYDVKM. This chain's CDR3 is CASSRPPRYEQYF. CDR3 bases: TGTGCCAGCAGTCGACCCCCTCGTTACGAGCAGTACTTC.

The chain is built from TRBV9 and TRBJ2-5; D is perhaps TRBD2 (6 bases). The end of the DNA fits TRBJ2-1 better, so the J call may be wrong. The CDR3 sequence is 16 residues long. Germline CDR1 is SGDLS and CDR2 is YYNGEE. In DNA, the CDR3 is TGTGCCAGCAGCGTAGTTGGTGGGACTGCCTCCAATGAGCAGTTCTTC. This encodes CASSVVGGTASNEQFF.

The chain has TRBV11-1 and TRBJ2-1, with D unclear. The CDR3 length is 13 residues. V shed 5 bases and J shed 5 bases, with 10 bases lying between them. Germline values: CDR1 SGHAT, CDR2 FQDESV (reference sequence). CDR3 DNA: TGTGCCAGCAGCCGCCAAGGAAACAATGAGCAGTTCTTC. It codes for CASSRQGNNEQFF. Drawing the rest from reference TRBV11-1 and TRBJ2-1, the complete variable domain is EAEVAQSPRYKITEKSQAVAFWCDPISGHATLYWYRQILGQGPELLVQFQDESVVDDSQLPKDRFSAERLKGVDSTLKIQPAELGDSAMYLCASSRQGNNEQFFGPGTRLTVL.

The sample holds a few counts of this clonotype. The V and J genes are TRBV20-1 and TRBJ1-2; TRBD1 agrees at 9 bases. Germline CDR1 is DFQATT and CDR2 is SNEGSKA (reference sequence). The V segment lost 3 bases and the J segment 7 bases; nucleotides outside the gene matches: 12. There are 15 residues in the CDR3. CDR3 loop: CSARPPGQGTVGYTF. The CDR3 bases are TGCAGTGCTAGGCCACCGGGACAGGGTACCGTTGGCTACACCTTC.

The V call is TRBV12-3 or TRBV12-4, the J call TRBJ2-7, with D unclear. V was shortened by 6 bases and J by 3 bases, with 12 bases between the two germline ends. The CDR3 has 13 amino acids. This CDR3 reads CASRVSGLYEQYF. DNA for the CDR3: TGTGCCAGCAGGGTGTCGGGCCTCTACGAGCAGTACTTC.

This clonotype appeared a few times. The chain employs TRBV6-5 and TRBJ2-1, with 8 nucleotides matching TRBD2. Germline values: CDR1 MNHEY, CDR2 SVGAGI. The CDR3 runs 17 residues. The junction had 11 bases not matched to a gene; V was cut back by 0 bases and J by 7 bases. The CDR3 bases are TGTGCCAGCAGTTACTCTAATAAGCGGGGGAATTATAATGAGCAGTTCTTC. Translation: CASSYSNKRGNYNEQFF.